The present T cell receptor (beta chain) was sequenced within a study of blood T cell repertoires in COVID-19. Study-level information: The United States, Italy and Spain were the sources of the acute and convalescent COVID-19 samples. T cells, B-cell-depleted T cells, or PBMCs provided the cDNA or gDNA that served as material.

The CDR3 covers 13 residues. The V gene's germline CDR1 is SEHNR and CDR2 FQNEAQ (reference sequence). The V and J ends lost 0 bases and 3 bases respectively, with 5 bases between them. In the source study's methods: Amplifying reference gene primers gave estimates of nucleated cell counts. Clones were read by immunoSEQ multiplex PCR, and TCRdb kept only the in-frame ones, dropping some. For V, J and clone size, that table is used; D and trimming come from the DNA. The data show approximately 100,000 clones, approximately 88% seen once. The chain combines TRBV7-9 with TRBJ1-2; no clear D gene. Sequencing used peripheral blood. The clonotype originates from a human donor in a cohort sampled during active COVID-19. The CDR3 here is CASSLAQDYGYTF. CDR3 DNA: TGTGCCAGCAGCTTAGCGCAGGACTATGGCTACACCTTC.